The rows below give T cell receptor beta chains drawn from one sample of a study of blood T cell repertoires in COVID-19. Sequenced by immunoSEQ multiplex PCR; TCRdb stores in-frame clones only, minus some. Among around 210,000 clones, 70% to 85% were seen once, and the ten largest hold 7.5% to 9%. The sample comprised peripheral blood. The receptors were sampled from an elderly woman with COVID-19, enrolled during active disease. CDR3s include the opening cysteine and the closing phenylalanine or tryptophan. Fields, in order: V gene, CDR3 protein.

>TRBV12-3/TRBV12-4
CASRDRDAEAFF
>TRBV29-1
CSVLGRTYGYTF
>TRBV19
CASSALRMADTQYF
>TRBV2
CASSRGSGSPLHF
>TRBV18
CASSQGQSYPNYGYTF
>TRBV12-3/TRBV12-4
CASRTTPNTEAFF
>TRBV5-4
CASSLAVNTGELFF
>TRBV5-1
CASSFETGRYEQYF
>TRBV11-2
CASSRGRLVYNEQFF
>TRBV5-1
CASSLTSGKNEQFF
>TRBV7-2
CASRSDRGTNQPQHF
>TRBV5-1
CASSLNSGIGEQYF
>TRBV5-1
CASSSQGEETQYF
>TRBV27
CASSLNRGGTEAFF
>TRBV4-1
CASSQQGTVNTEAFF
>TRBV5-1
CASSLGQGAGELFF
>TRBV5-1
CASSAGAMNTEAFF